This T cell receptor (beta chain) appears in the sequencing data of a study of blood T cell repertoires in COVID-19. On the study more broadly: From T cells, B-cell-depleted T cells, or PBMCs came the material, which was cDNA or gDNA.

Methods used by the authors: The authors estimated nucleated cell counts from reference gene primer amplification. The table came from immunoSEQ multiplex PCR; TCRdb's copy has only in-frame clones and leaves some out. V and J calls and clone size are those listed in that table; D and trimming were worked out from the DNA. The data contain 100,000 or so clones, 81% of them seen just once; the ten biggest clones take up over 8.5%. This CDR3 is built from 14 residues. Germline trimming cut 3 bases from V and 6 bases from J; bases unmatched to any gene: 1. The germline CDR1 and CDR2 sequences are ENHRY and SYGVKD.

The chain has TRBV10-3 and TRBJ1-5; 11 bases match TRBD1. The TCR originated in a woman aged 70-85 years with acute or convalescent COVID-19. The sample comprised peripheral blood. The CDR3 DNA sequence: TGTGCCATCAGTGATGGGACAGGGGGTCAGCCCCAGCATTTT. This sequence encodes CAISDGTGGQPQHF.